Described below is a single T cell receptor beta chain sequence and its context. Its specificity is unknown. From cryopreserved PBMCs came about 2 micrograms of genomic DNA used for TCR beta libraries. V shed 8 bases, J shed 2 bases, and the junction held 5 bases outside the gene matches. The CDR3 has 14 amino acids. Germline values: CDR1 KGHSH, CDR2 LQKENI. This specimen comes from a study of cytotoxic CD8 clonotypes in ibrutinib-treated CLL. Study at large: Partial responses numbered roughly 25 and complete responses 2; after a median around 68 months, approximately 14 stayed remitted and roughly twelve progressed. Samples showed on average about 240,000 productive templates and more than 75,000 productive rearrangements.

Study-wide results and limits: The study sampled sustained-remission and progressing patients at different times.

The repertoire was sequenced with immunoSEQ multiplex PCR; TCRdb's copy has only in-frame clones and lacks some. The sample includes some 140,000 clones, approximately 90% seen only once; the top ten take less than 14%. Sample: PBMCs, taken after 12 months of ibrutinib treatment. The V gene is TRBV18, the J gene TRBJ2-2; 7 nucleotides agree with TRBD1. This sequence originates from a human donor with chronic lymphocytic leukemia. CDR3 amino acids: CASPQGVNTGELFF. The CDR3 bases are TGTGCCAGCCCCCAGGGGGTTAACACCGGGGAGCTGTTTTTT.